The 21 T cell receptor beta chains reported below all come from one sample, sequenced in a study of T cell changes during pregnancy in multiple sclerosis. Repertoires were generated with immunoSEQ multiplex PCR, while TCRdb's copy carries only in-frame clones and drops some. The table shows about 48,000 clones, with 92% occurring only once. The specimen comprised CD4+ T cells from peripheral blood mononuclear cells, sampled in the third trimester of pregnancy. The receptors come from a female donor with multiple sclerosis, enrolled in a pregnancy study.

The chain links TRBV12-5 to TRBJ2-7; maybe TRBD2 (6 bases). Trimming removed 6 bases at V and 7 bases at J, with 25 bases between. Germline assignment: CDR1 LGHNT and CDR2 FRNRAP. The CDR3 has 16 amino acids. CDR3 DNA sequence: TGTGCTAGTGGAGCGCCCCGGGGAGGCGTAACTTGGGAGCAGTACTTC. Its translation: CASGAPRGGVTWEQYF.

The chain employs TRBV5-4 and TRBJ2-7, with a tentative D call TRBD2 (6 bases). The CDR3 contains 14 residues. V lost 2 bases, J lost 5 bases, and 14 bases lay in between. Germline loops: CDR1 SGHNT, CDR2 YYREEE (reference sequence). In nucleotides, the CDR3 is TGTGCCAGCAGCTTTTCCCGGGGGTCAAACGAGCAGTACTTC. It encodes CASSFSRGSNEQYF.

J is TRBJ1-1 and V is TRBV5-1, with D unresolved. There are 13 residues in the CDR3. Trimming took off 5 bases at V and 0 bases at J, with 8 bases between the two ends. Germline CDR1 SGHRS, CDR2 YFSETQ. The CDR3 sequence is CASSQTMNTEAFF. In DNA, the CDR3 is TGCGCCAGCAGTCAGACTATGAACACTGAAGCTTTCTTT.

CDR3: CASSPEVVPREVGYTF. The CDR3 DNA follows: TGTGCCAGCAGCCCCGAGGTGGTGCCCAGGGAGGTTGGCTACACCTTC. This chain connects TRBV4-2 to TRBJ1-2; TRBD1 might be the D (5 bases). Trimming took off 4 bases at V and 7 bases at J, with 22 bases between the two ends. CDR3 length: 16 residues. From germline, CDR1 is LGHNA and CDR2 YNFKEQ.

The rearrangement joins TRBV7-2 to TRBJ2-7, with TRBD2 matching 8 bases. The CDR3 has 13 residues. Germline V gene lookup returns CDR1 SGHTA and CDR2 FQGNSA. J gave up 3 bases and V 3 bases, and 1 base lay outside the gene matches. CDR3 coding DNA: TGTGCCAGCAGCTTTAGCGGGGTCTACGAGCAGTACTTC. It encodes CASSFSGVYEQYF. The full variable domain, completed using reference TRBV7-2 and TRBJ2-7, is GAGVSQSPSNKVTEKGKDVELRCDPISGHTALYWYRQSLGQGLEFLIYFQGNSAPDKSGLPSDRFSAERTGGSVSTLTIQRTQQEDSAVYLCASSFSGVYEQYFGPGTRLTVT.

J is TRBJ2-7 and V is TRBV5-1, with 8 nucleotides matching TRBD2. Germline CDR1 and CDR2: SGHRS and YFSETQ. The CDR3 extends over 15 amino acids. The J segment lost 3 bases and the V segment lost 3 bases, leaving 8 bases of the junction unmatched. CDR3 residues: CASSSEGTSFYEQYF. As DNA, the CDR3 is TGCGCCAGCAGCTCGGAGGGGACTAGTTTCTACGAGCAGTACTTC.

The CDR3 here is CASSTGHGVGGNQPQHF. The CDR3 DNA reads as TGCGCCAGCAGCACGGGACATGGGGTCGGGGGCAATCAGCCCCAGCATTTT. This chain joins TRBV10-2 and TRBJ1-5; D may be TRBD1 (6 bases). Germline CDR1 and CDR2: WSHSY and SAAADI. The CDR3 has 17 residues. Between the trimmed V and J ends, which lost 6 bases and 2 bases, there was a span of 20 bases.

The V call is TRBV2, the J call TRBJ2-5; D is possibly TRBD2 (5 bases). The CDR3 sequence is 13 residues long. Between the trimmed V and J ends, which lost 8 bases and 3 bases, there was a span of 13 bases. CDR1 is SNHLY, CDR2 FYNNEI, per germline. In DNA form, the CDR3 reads TGTGCCAGCCGCGGAGGTTCTAAAGAGACCCAGTACTTC. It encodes CASRGGSKETQYF.

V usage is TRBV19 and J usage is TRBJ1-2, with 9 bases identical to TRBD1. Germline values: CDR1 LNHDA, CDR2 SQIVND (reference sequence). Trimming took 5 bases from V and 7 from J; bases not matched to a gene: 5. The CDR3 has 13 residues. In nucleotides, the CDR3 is TGTGCCAGTAGTGATACAGGGGGCAGTGGCTACACCTTC. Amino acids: CASSDTGGSGYTF.

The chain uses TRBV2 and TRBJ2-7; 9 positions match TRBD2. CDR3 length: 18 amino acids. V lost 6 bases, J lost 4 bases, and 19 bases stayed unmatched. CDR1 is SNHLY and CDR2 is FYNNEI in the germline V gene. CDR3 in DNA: TGTGCCAGCAGCCCCCGCGGGAGGGGATCGACCGCGTGGTACGAGCAGTACTTC. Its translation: CASSPRGRGSTAWYEQYF.

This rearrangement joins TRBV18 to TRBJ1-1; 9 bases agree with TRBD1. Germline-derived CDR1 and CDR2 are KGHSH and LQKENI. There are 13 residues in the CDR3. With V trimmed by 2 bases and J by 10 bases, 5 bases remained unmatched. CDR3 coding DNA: TGTGCCAGCTCACCAGGGACAGGGCCTGGAGCTTTCTTT. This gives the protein CASSPGTGPGAFF.

CDR3 sequence: CATSRTGGNTEAFF. CDR3 nucleotide sequence: TGTGCCACCAGCAGAACCGGCGGGAACACTGAAGCTTTCTTT. This chain links TRBV15 with TRBJ1-1, with D hard to call. The germline gives CDR1 LNHNV, CDR2 YYDKDF (reference sequence). This CDR3 is built from 14 residues. V was clipped by 2 bases and J by 1 base, with 8 bases between them.

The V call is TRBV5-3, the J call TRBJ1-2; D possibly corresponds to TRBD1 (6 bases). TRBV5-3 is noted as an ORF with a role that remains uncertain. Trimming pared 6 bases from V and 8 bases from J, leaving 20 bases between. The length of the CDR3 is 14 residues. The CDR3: CARIFKGRRGGYTF. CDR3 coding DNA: TGTGCCAGAATCTTTAAGGGTCGTAGGGGGGGCTACACCTTC.

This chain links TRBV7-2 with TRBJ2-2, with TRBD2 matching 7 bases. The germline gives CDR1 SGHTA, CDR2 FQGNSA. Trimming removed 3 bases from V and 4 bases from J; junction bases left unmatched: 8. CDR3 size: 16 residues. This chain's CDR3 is CASSLSSGVITGELFF. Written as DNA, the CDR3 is TGTGCCAGCAGCTTGTCAAGCGGGGTAATCACCGGGGAGCTGTTTTTT. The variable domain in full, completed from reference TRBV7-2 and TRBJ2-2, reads GAGVSQSPSNKVTEKGKDVELRCDPISGHTALYWYRQSLGQGLEFLIYFQGNSAPDKSGLPSDRFSAERTGGSVSTLTIQRTQQEDSAVYLCASSLSSGVITGELFFGEGSRLTVL.

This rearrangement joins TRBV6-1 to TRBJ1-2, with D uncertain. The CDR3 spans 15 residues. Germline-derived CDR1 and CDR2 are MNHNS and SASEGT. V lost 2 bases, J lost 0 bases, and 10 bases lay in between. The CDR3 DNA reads TGTGCCAGCAGTGAAATGTTACTTCCTAACTATGGCTACACCTTC. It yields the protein CASSEMLLPNYGYTF.

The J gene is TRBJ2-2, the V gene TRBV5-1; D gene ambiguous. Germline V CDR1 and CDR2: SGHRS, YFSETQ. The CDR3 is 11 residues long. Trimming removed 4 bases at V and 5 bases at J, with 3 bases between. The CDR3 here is CASSQTGELFF. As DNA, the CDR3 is TGCGCCAGCAGCCAGACCGGGGAGCTGTTTTTT.

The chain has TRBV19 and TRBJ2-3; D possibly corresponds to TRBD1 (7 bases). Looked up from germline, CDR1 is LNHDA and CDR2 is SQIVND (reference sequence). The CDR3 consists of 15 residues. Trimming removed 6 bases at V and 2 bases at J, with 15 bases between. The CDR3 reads CASRGGQSYTDTQYF. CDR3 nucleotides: TGTGCCAGTAGGGGGGGACAGTCATACACAGATACGCAGTATTTT. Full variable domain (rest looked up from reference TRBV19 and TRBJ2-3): DGGITQSPKYLFRKEGQNVTLSCEQNLNHDAMYWYRQDPGQGLRLIYYSQIVNDFQKGDIAEGYSVSREKKESFPLTVTSAQKNPTAFYLCASRGGQSYTDTQYFGPGTRLTVL.

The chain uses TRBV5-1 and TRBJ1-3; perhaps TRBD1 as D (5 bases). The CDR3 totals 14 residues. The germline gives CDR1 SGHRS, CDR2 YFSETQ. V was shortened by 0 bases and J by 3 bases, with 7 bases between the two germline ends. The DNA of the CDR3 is TGCGCCAGCAGCTTGGAGGGGATTGGAAACACCATATATTTT. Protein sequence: CASSLEGIGNTIYF.

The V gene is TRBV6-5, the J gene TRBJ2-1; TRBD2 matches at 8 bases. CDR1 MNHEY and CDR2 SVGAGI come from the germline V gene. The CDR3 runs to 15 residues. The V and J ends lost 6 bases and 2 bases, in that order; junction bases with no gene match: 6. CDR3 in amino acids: CASSPTGGAYNEQFF. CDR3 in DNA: TGTGCCAGCAGCCCCACCGGGGGGGCCTACAATGAGCAGTTCTTC.

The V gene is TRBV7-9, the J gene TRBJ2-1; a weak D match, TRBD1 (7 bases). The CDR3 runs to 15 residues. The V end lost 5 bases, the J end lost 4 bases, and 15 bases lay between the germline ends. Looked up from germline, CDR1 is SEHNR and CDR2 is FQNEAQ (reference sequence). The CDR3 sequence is CASSPPRGVYNEQFF. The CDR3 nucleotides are TGTGCCAGCAGCCCCCCCAGGGGGGTTTACAATGAGCAGTTCTTC.

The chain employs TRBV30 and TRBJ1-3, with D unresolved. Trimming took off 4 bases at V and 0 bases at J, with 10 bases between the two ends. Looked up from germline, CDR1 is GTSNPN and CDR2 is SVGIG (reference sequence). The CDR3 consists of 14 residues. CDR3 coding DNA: TGTGCCTGGACCAACACCAACTCTGGAAACACCATATATTTT. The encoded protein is CAWTNTNSGNTIYF.